What follows is one T cell receptor (beta chain) and its context. Preparing the TCRbeta library involved the use of unique molecular identifiers. MiXCR, run by TCRdb on the PCR reads, gives a single entry per CDR3 protein. The sample has about 540,000 distinct CDR3 sequences, approximately 16% seen once. CDR3 length: 15 residues. V was shortened by 6 bases and J by 4 bases, with 18 bases between the two germline ends. This specimen comes from a study of T-cell reconstitution after alpha-beta-depleted transplantation in children. This chain links TRBV12-3 or TRBV12-4 with TRBJ1-2; the D gene is possibly TRBD1 (6 bases). The TCR sequence derives from a human donor who donated a stem cell graft to a child with acute lymphoblastic leukemia. The sequences come from PBMCs from the stem cell graft donor, collected from the stem cell graft. The CDR3 region has the DNA TGTGCCAGCAGCCCCTCCAGGTGGGGGGCCTATGGCTACACCTTC. Protein product: CASSPSRWGAYGYTF.